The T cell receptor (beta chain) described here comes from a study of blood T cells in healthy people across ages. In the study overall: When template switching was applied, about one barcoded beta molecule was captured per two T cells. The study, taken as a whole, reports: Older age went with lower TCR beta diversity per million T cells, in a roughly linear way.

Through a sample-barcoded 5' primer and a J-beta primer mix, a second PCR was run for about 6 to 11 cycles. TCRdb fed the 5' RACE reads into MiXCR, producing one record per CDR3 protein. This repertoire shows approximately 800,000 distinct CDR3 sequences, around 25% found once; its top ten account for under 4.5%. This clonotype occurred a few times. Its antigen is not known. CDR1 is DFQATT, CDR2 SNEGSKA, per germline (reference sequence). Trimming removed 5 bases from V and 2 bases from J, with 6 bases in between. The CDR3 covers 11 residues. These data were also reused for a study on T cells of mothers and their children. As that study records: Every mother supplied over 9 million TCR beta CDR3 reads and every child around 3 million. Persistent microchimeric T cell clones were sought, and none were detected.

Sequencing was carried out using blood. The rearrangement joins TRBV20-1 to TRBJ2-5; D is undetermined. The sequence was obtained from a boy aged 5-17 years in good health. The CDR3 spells CSAHLQETQYF. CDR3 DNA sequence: TGCAGTGCTCACTTGCAAGAGACCCAGTACTTC.